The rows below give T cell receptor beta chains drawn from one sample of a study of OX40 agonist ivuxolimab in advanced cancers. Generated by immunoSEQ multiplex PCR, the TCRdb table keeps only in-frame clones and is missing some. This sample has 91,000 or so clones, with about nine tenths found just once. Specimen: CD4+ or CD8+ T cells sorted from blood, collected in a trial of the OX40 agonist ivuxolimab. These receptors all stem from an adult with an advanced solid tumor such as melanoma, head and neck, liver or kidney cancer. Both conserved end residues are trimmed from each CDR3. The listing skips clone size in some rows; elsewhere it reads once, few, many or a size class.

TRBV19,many,ASRNDPSGISGNTIY
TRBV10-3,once,AISEGETQY
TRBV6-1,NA,ASAGGPHSEQF
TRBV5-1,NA,ASSPGTGGRDTEAF
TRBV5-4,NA,ASSTEETQY
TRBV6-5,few,ASSRDRNYGYT
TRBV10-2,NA,ASIVRRRAWWETQY
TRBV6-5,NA,ASRTGSQPQH
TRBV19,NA,ASSIRGGESEAF
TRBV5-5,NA,ASSWTGGSEQY
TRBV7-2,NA,ASSPTGTGGNTIY
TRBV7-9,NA,ASSLITGAVGELF
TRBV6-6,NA,ASRISGIEEQF
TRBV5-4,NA,ASSLADRGQGEAF
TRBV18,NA,ASSPSRLAGVVEQY
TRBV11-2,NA,ASSARDTFYNEQF
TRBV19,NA,ASSMGRYNQPQH
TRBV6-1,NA,ASSEVGLMGNQPQH
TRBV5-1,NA,ASSLLTSTDTQY
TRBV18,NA,ASSPTSGNEQF
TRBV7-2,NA,ASSSTSGTYNEQF
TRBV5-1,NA,ASSLDGTSHNEQF
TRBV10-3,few,AISLISSGGYNEQF
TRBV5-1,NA,ASSLGTQGNGYT
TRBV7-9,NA,ASSLKAYEQY
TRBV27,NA,ASSRGQILAGGPAGEQY
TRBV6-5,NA,ASRETGGEWYGYT
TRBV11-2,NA,ASSTEADPEPYEQY
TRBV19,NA,ASSMVRGLSTEAF
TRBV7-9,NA,ASSLSGANSGNTIY
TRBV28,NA,ASSSRTSLGANVLT
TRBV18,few,ASSPRVDTGELF